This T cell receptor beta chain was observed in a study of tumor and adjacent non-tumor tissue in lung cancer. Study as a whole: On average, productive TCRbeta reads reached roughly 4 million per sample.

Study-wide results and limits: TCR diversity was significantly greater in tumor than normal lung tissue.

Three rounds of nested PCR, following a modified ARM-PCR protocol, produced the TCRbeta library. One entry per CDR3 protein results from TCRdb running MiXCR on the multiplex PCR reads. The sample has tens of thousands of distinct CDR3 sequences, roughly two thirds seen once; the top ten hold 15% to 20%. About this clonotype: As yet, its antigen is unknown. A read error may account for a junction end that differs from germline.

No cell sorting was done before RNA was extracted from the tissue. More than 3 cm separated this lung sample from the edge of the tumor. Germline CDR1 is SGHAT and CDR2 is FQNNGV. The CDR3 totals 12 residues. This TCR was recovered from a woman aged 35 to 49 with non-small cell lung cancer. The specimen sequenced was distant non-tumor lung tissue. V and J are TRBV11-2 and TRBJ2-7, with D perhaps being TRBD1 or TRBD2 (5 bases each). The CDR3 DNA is TGTGCGAGCAGCCCAGCCGGGGCCCATCAGTACTTC. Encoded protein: CASSPAGAHQYF.